A selection of T cell receptor beta chains follows, all from one sample in a study of regulatory T cells in long-lasting Graves disease. TCRdb used MiXCR to reprocess the multiplex PCR reads, holding one entry per CDR3 protein. This repertoire shows hundreds of thousands of distinct CDR3 sequences, around 15% found once; its top ten account for 18%. This same sample was also part of a study on T cells in Graves' hyperthyroidism and ophthalmopathy.

This sample comprised peripheral blood mononuclear cells (PBMCs), obtained at new diagnosis, from a patient treated with antithyroid drugs. These receptors were taken from a woman in her twenties or thirties with Graves disease. Each CDR3 is given with its conserved first and last residue. D genes are given only for firm matches. Expanded clones get a size class; other rows say once, few or many, or leave the size out.

v_call	clone_size	d_call	j_call	cdr3_aa	cdr3_nt
TRBV28	many	.	TRBJ2-1	CASSILLADDEQFF	TGTGCCAGCAGCATTCTACTAGCCGACGATGAGCAGTTCTTC
TRBV20-1	few	.	TRBJ1-5	CSARRPGDSNQPQHF	TGCAGTGCTAGAAGGCCAGGGGATAGCAATCAGCCCCAGCATTTT
TRBV20-1	many	TRBD2	TRBJ2-5	CSAMATSGETQYF	TGCAGTGCAATGGCGACTAGCGGAGAGACCCAGTACTTC
TRBV7-9	.	.	TRBJ2-7	CASSPPMGREQYF	TGTGCCAGCAGCCCTCCTATGGGCCGAGAGCAGTACTTC
TRBV3-1	.	.	TRBJ1-1	CASSLRDKIGGTEAFF	TGTGCCAGCAGCCTCCGGGACAAAATTGGTGGCACTGAAGCTTTCTTT
TRBV13	many	TRBD2	TRBJ2-3	CASSLLLAGNRDTQYF	TGTGCCAGCAGCTTACTACTAGCGGGAAATAGAGATACGCAGTATTTT
TRBV20-1	.	.	TRBJ2-5	CSARSPTGYETQYF	TGCAGTGCTAGATCCCCTACAGGGTACGAGACCCAGTACTTC
TRBV6-2/TRBV6-3	.	TRBD2	TRBJ2-5	CASSDGLAAVGGETQYF	TGTGCCAGCAGTGACGGACTAGCGGCCGTTGGGGGAGAGACCCAGTACTTC
TRBV12-3/TRBV12-4	few	.	TRBJ2-3	CASSPDVGVSTDTQYF	TGTGCCAGCAGTCCTGACGTGGGAGTGAGCACAGATACGCAGTATTTT
TRBV27	many	.	TRBJ1-2	CASSLAGTTNYGYTF	TGTGCCAGCAGTTTAGCGGGGACCACTAACTATGGCTACACCTTC
TRBV7-8	many	TRBD1	TRBJ2-7	CASSLTGTGSYEQYF	TGTGCCAGCAGCTTGACCGGGACAGGGAGCTACGAGCAGTACTTC
TRBV11-1	few	TRBD2	TRBJ2-1	CASSLGLAINNEQFF	TGTGCCAGCAGCTTGGGACTAGCTATCAACAATGAGCAGTTCTTC
TRBV18	.	.	TRBJ1-1	CASSTTTVMNTEAFF	TGTGCCAGCTCAACCACGACGGTTATGAACACTGAAGCTTTCTTT
TRBV7-2	many	.	TRBJ1-4	CASSSPPSEKLFF	TGTGCCAGCAGCTCACCCCCGTCCGAAAAACTGTTTTTT
TRBV30	.	TRBD2	TRBJ2-3	CAWSVEAGGSTDTQYF	TGTGCCTGGAGTGTAGAGGCGGGAGGGAGCACAGATACGCAGTATTTT